Below, one TCR beta chain is given with its context. The antigen it recognizes is unknown. Base qualities were left out, and no much larger clone turns up one base away. TCRbeta CDR3 regions were amplified from genomic DNA by means of the immunoSEQ Assay, a bias-controlled multiplex PCR. Regarding the original processing steps: The number of nucleated cells in each sample was estimated from the amplification of reference gene primers within the assay. To quantify the absolute abundance of each unique TCRbeta CDR3 rearrangement, sequence reads were collapsed and filtered. Productive Simpson clonality was computed per sample as the square root of Simpson's diversity index over productive rearrangements. Here the immuneACCESS table is served through TCRdb, limited to in-frame sequences with V and J called. Missing clones are a known gap in these copies; in checked studies unresolved V genes cover under half, and the rest lacks a known reason. The V and J calls and clone size are taken from that table; D and trimming were inferred from the DNA. The sample contains around 380,000 clones, around 87% of them found a single time. 1.3% of the sample is taken by the ten largest.

Participants in the prospective study were enrolled through a virtual design, were aged roughly 18 to 100 years, and lived in approximately 25 United States geographic areas. In the prospective study, cohorts were assigned on the basis of participant-reported clinical history obtained from a screening survey and a study questionnaire. For ImmuneRACE Cohort 3, a participant was defined as recovered based on two consecutive negative NP/OP PCR tests, clearance by a healthcare professional, or resolution of symptoms. Mobile phlebotomists in the prospective study collected whole blood, serum and a nasopharyngeal or oropharyngeal swab from every participant. Over a roughly 2-month period, participants in the prospective study had the option of providing additional blood draws and questionnaires. Blood samples from the prospective study were shipped frozen or at room temperature prior to DNA extraction.

The sample comes from a study of blood T cell repertoires in COVID-19 (dated by TCRdb to about 2020). Study-wide context: Samples covering the acute and convalescent phases of COVID-19 were provided by collaborators in the United States, Italy and Spain. A freely available public database, intended as a resource for researchers studying the immune response to SARS-CoV-2, is where the repertoires were released. The sample metadata nearly always contained a de-identified subject ID, COVID-19 status, age in years and sex. Where HLA class I and class II types were available, the types were taken from metadata supplied by the sample provider, not from assay-based typing. Subjects who had been exposed to COVID-19, were actively infected with it, or had recovered from it provided the deeply sampled blood TCRbeta repertoires that made up the dataset. The samples were drawn from two sources: the first 160 participants of the ongoing ImmuneRACE study, and 1,000 to 1,500 subjects contributed by 6 global collaborators. The material from the prospective study consisted of cDNA or gDNA derived from T cells, B-cell-depleted T cells, or PBMCs. What the study reported, not specific to this receptor: Clinical and demographic metadata were provided uncurated, with the amount varying by source and participant.

V is pruned by 4 bases and J by 5 bases, leaving 7 bases of the junction without a gene match. For CDR1 and CDR2, the germline V gene lists SGHTA and FQGNSA. The CDR3 measures 15 amino acids from cysteine to phenylalanine. Only the CDR3 DNA is retained, 45 bases long and in frame from the first base. The sequencing sample was made of PBMCs or T cells enriched from blood (not recorded which). The origin of this receptor is a man aged 25 to 45 who had recovered from COVID-19. In this chain, TRBV7-2 is recombined with TRBJ2-5; 10 central nucleotides agree with TRBD2. CDR3 loop: CASSSASLAGETQYF. The nucleotide sequence is TGTGCCAGCAGCTCCGCCTCACTAGCGGGGGAGACCCAGTACTTC.